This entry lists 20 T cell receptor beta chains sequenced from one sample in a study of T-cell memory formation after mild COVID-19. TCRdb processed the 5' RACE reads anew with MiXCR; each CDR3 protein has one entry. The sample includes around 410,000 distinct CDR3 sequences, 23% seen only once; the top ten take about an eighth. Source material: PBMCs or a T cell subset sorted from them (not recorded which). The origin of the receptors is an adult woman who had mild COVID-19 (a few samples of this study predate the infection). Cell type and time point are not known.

This CDR3 is CAWSRGSGTEAFF. The DNA for the CDR3 is TGTGCCTGGAGTCGAGGAAGTGGGACTGAAGCTTTCTTT. The chain carries TRBV30 and TRBJ1-1, with D uncertain. The germline V gene has CDR1 GTSNPN and CDR2 SVGIG (reference sequence). V was pared by 2 bases and J by 5 bases, with 12 bases between. The CDR3 loop spans 13 amino acids. Filled out from reference TRBV30 and TRBJ1-1, the complete variable domain reads SQTIHQWPATLVQPVGSPLSLECTVEGTSNPNLYWYRQAAGRGLQLLFYSVGIGQISSEVPQNLSASRPQDRQFILSSKKLLLSDSGFYLCAWSRGSGTEAFFGQGTRLTVV.

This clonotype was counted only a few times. The CDR3 sequence is CASREVAEGNEQFF. The CDR3 coding sequence is TGTGCCAGCCGCGAAGTAGCGGAAGGCAATGAGCAGTTCTTC. V and J are TRBV3-1 and TRBJ2-1; TRBD2 is a possible D gene (6 bases). V was clipped by 8 bases and J by 6 bases, with 17 bases between them. The CDR3 spans 14 residues. Germline CDR1 and CDR2: LGHDT and YNNKEL (reference sequence).

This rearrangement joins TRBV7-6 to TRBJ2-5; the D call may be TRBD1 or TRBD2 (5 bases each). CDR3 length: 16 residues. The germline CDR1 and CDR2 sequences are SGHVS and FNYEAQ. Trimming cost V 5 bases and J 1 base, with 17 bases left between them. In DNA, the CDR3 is TGTGCCAGCAGCCAGTGGGGGATGGAAGTCCAAGAGACCCAGTACTTC. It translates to CASSQWGMEVQETQYF.

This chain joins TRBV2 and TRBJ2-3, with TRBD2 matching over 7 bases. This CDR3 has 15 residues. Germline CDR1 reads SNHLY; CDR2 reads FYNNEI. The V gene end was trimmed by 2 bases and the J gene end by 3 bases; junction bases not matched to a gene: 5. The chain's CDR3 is CASSESGGGTDTQYF. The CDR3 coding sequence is TGTGCCAGCAGTGAATCGGGGGGAGGGACAGATACGCAGTATTTT.

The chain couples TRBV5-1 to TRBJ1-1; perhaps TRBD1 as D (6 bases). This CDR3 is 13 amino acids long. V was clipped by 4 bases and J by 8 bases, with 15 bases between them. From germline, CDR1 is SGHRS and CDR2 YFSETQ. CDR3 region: CASSPGTPLEAFF. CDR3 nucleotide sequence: TGCGCCAGCAGCCCAGGGACACCCCTCGAAGCTTTCTTT.

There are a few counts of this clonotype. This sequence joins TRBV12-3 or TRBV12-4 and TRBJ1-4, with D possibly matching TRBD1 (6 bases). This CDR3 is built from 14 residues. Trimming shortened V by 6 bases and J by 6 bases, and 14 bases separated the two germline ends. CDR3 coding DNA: TGTGCCAGCAGCCTTCAGGGGAGGGATGAAAAACTGTTTTTT. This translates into CASSLQGRDEKLFF.

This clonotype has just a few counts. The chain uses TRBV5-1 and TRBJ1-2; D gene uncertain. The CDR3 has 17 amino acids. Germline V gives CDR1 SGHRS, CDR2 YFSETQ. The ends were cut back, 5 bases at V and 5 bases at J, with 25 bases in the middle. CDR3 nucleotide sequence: TGCGCCAGCAGGGATATTCGCCGGACGGACCATGGGTATGGCTACACCTTC. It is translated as CASRDIRRTDHGYGYTF.

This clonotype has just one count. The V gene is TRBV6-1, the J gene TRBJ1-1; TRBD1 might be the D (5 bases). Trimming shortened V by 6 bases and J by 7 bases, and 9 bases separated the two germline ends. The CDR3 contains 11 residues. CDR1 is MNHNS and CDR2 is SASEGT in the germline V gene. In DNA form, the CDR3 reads TGTGCCAGCAGGGGGGAACGTGAAGCTTTCTTT. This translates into CASRGEREAFF.

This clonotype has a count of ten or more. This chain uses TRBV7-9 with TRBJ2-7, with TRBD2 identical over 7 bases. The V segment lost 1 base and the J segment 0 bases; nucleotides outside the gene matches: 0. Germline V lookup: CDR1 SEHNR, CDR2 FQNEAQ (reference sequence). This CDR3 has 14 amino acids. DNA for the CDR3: TGTGCCAGCAGCTTAGGGGGGGGCTCCTACGAGCAGTACTTC. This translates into CASSLGGGSYEQYF. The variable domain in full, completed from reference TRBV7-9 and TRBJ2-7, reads DTGVSQNPRHKITKRGQNVTFRCDPISEHNRLYWYRQTLGQGPEFLTYFQNEAQLEKSRLLSDRFSAERPKGSFSTLEIQRTEQGDSAMYLCASSLGGGSYEQYFGPGTRLTVT.

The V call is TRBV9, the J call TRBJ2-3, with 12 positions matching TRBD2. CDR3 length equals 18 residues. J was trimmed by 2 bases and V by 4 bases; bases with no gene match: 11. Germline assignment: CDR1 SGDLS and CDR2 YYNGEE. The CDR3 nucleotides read TGTGCCAGCAGCCCTTGGGGACTAGCGGGTTCCCACACAGATACGCAGTATTTT. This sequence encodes CASSPWGLAGSHTDTQYF.

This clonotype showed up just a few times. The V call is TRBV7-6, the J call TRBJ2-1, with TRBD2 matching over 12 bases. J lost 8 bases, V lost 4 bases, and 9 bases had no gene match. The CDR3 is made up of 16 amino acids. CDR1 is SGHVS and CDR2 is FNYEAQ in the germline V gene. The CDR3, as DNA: TGTGCCAGCAGCTCTCCGACTAGCGGGAGTGGTTATGAGCAGTTCTTC. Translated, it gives CASSSPTSGSGYEQFF. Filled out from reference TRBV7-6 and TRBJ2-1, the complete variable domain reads GAGVSQSPRYKVTKRGQDVALRCDPISGHVSLYWYRQALGQGPEFLTYFNYEAQQDKSGLPNDRFSAERPEGSISTLTIQRTEQRDSAMYRCASSSPTSGSGYEQFFGPGTRLTVL.

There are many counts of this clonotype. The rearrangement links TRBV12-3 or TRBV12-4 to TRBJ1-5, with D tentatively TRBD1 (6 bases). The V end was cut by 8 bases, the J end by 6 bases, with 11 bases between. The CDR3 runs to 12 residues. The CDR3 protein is CASRRTVQPQHF. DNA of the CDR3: TGTGCCAGCCGTCGGACAGTTCAGCCCCAGCATTTT.

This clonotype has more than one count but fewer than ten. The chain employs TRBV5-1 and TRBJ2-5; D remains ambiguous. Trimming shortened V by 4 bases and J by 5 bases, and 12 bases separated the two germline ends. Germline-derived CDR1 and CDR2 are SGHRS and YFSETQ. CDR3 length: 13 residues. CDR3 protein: CASSEARWETQYF. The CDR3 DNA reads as TGCGCCAGCAGCGAGGCGCGCTGGGAGACCCAGTACTTC. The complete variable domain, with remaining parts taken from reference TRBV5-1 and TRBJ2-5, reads KAGVTQTPRYLIKTRGQQVTLSCSPISGHRSVSWYQQTPGQGLQFLFEYFSETQRNKGNFPGRFSGRQFSNSRSEMNVSTLELGDSALYLCASSEARWETQYFGPGTRLLVL.

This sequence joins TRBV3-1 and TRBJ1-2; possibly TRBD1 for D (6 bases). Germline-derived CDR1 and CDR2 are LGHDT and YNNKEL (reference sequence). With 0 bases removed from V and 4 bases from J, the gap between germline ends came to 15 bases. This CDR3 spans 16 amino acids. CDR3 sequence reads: CASSQERQGRGYGYTF. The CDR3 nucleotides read TGTGCCAGCAGCCAAGAAAGGCAGGGGAGAGGCTATGGCTACACCTTC.

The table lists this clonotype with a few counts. Written as DNA, the CDR3 is TGTGCCAGCAAGGCCCGAAGCGGGAGTGGGGGAGAGACCCAGTACTTC. It encodes CASKARSGSGGETQYF. The rearrangement links TRBV12-3 or TRBV12-4 to TRBJ2-5; the match to TRBD2 covers 8 bases. The CDR3 is 16 residues long. V was pared by 7 bases and J by 4 bases, with 14 bases of the junction left unmatched.

The DNA of the CDR3 is TGTGCCAGCAGCTTAAAAGTCTCGACAGAAATCTACGAGCAGTACTTC. Translating gives CASSLKVSTEIYEQYF. The chain uses TRBV7-6 and TRBJ2-7; D is perhaps TRBD1 (5 bases). V lost 2 bases and J 3 bases, leaving 17 bases between the germline ends. This CDR3 has 16 residues. CDR1 and CDR2 (germline): SGHVS, FNYEAQ.

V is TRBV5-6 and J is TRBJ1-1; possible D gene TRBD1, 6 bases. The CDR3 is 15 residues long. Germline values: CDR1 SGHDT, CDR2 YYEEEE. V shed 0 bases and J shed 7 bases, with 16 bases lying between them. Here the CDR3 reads CASSLGNRVEDEAFF. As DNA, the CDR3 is TGTGCCAGCAGCTTGGGGAACAGGGTCGAAGATGAAGCTTTCTTT. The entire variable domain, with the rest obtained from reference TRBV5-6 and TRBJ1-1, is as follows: DAGVTQSPTHLIKTRGQQVTLRCSPKSGHDTVSWYQQALGQGPQFIFQYYEEEERQRGNFPDRFSGHQFPNYSSELNVNALLLGDSALYLCASSLGNRVEDEAFFGQGTRLTVV.

The CDR3 region is CASSLAGGNYGYTF. The DNA for the CDR3 is TGTGCCAGCAGCTTAGCGGGGGGCAACTATGGCTACACCTTC. The rearrangement links TRBV11-2 to TRBJ1-2; D is possibly TRBD1 (6 bases). Germline lookup yields CDR1 SGHAT and CDR2 FQNNGV. The CDR3 loop spans 14 amino acids. Trimming stripped 1 base from V and 2 bases from J, with 8 bases between.

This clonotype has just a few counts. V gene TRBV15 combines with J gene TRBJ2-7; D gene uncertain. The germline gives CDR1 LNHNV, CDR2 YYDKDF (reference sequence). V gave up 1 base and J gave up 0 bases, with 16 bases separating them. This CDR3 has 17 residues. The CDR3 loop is CATSRVFYGPNSYEQYF. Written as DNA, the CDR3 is TGTGCCACCAGCAGAGTATTCTACGGTCCCAACTCCTACGAGCAGTACTTC.

CDR3 region: CASSQDSYANYGYTF. The DNA for the CDR3 is TGTGCCAGCAGCCAGGACAGCTACGCTAACTATGGCTACACCTTC. This chain links TRBV3-1 with TRBJ1-2, with D tentatively TRBD1 (6 bases). This CDR3 spans 15 amino acids. The germline V and J ends were trimmed by 3 bases and 0 bases, with 11 bases remaining between them. Germline loops: CDR1 LGHDT, CDR2 YNNKEL (reference sequence).